This entry is about one T cell receptor beta chain. What it binds is not known. For every subset, genomic DNA was evenly distributed across several immunoSEQ plates. Assay: immunoSEQ multiplex PCR; the TCRdb copy retains only in-frame clones and omits some. Of 2 million to 3 million clones listed, 93% are singletons. This specimen comes from a study of shared clonotypes between healthy human individuals. Germline-derived CDR1 and CDR2 are SGHRS and YFSETQ. V was cut by 4 bases and J by 5 bases, with 18 bases left in between. This CDR3 comprises 16 residues. Recent vaccinations or acute infections were absent in the healthy HIV-negative adult donors. A CD45RA-negative memory subset and a CD45RA+ naive subset were separated from the CD4+ cells. Findings and caveats of the study: Represented genetic and exposure-history diversity was restricted by having few donors.

The TCR was taken from a man in his late teens or twenties in good health. Some clones in this sample may be carry-over from other donors' samples. Sequencing was done on a sample of naive CD4+ T cells from PBMCs. Subset here: CD45RA+ positively selected. V usage is TRBV5-1 and J usage is TRBJ2-2; D is tentatively TRBD1 or TRBD2 (5 bases each). In nucleotides, the CDR3 is TGCGCCAGCAGCGAGATAACGGGGCTCATTACCGGGGAGCTGTTTTTT. Its translation: CASSEITGLITGELFF.